This passage covers 3 T cell receptor beta chains from one sample sequenced in a study of cytomegalovirus exposure and HLA in healthy donors. PCR used 60 Vbeta primers and 13 Jbeta primers. Produced via immunoSEQ multiplex PCR; TCRdb's table is partial and in-frame only. The sample includes around 170,000 clones, roughly 75% seen only once; the top ten take around 5.7%. Sequences were obtained from PBMCs. The source of these receptors is a middle-aged man in good health and CMV-seronegative.

V and J are TRBV19 and TRBJ2-5; no clear D. The V end lost 2 bases, the J end lost 0 bases, and 4 bases lay between the germline ends. The CDR3 is 13 residues long. Germline V gives CDR1 LNHDA, CDR2 SQIVND (reference sequence). CDR3 sequence reads: CASSITDQETQYF. CDR3 coding DNA: TGTGCCAGTAGTATAACAGACCAAGAGACCCAGTACTTC.

J is TRBJ2-6 and V is TRBV2, with D perhaps TRBD1 (5 bases). The germline V gene encodes CDR1 SNHLY and CDR2 FYNNEI. The CDR3 is 13 residues long. V lost 11 bases, J lost 1 base, and 9 bases lay in between. Here the CDR3 reads CACSGSGANVLTF. The CDR3 nucleotides read TGTGCCTGTTCAGGGTCTGGGGCCAACGTCCTGACTTTC.

In this sample, this clone turned up once. V and J are TRBV7-9 and TRBJ1-4; 8 nucleotides match TRBD1. The CDR3 extends over 16 amino acids. Unmatched junction bases numbered 8, after V lost 1 base and J lost 7 bases. Germline values: CDR1 SEHNR, CDR2 FQNEAQ (reference sequence). CDR3 sequence (DNA): TGTGCCAGCAGCTTAGACGCAGGGGGCTTCAGTGAAAAACTGTTTTTT. Its protein is CASSLDAGGFSEKLFF.